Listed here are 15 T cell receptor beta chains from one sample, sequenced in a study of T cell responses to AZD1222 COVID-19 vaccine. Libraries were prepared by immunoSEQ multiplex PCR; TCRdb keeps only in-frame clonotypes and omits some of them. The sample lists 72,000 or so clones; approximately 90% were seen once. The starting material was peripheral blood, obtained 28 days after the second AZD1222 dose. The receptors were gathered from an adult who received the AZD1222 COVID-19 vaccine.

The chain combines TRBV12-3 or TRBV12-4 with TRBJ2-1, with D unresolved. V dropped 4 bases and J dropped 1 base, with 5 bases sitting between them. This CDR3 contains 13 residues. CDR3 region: CASSSLSYNEQFF. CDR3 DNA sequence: TGTGCCAGCAGTTCTTTGTCCTACAATGAGCAGTTCTTC.

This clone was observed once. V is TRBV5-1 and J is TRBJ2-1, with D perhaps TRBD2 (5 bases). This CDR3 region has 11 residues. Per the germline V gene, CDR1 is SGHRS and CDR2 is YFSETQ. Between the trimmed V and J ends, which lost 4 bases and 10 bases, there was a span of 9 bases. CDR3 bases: TGCGCCAGCAGCGAGTCGGGAGAGCAGTTCTTC. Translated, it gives CASSESGEQFF.

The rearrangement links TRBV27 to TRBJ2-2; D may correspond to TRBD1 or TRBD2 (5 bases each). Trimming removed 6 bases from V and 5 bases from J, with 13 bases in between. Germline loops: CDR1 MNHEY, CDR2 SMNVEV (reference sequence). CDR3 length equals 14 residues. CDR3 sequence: CASRRGDRTGELFF. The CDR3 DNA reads TGTGCCAGCAGACGAGGGGACCGGACCGGGGAGCTGTTTTTT.

This CDR3 is CASSQREYNSPLHF. CDR3 nucleotide sequence: TGTGCCAGCAGCCAGAGGGAATATAATTCACCCCTCCACTTT. V usage is TRBV6-5 and J usage is TRBJ1-6; D ambiguous. Germline assignment: CDR1 MNHEY and CDR2 SVGAGI. The V and J ends lost 6 bases and 4 bases respectively, with 10 bases between them. The length of the CDR3 is 14 residues.

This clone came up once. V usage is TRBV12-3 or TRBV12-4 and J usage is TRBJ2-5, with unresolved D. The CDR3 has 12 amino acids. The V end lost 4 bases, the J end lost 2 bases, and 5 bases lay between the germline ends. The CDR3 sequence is CASSSIQETQYF. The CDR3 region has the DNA TGTGCCAGCAGTTCTATACAAGAGACCCAGTACTTC.

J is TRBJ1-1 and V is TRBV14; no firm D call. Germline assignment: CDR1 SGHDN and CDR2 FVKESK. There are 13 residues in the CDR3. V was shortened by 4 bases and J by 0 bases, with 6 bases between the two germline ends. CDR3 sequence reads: CASSLGLNTEAFF. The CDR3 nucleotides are TGTGCCAGCAGCCTTGGACTGAACACTGAAGCTTTCTTT.

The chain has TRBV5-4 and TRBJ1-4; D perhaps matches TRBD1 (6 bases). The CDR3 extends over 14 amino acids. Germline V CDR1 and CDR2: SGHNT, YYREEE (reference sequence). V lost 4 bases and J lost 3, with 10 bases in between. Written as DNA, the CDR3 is TGTGCCAGCAGCCCGGGGGCTTCTAATGAAAAACTGTTTTTT. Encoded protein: CASSPGASNEKLFF.

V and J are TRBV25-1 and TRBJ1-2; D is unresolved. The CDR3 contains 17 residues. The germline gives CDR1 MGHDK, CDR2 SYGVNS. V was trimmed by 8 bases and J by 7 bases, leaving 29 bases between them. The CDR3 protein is CASGTQTDRDKDSGYTF. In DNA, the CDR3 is TGTGCCAGCGGAACCCAAACGGACCGGGATAAGGATTCTGGCTACACCTTC.

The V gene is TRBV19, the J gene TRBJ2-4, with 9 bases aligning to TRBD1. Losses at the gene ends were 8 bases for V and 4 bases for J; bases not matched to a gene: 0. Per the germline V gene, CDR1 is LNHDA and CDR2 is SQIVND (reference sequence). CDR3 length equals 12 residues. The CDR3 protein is CASGQGKNIQYF. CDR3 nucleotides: TGTGCCAGTGGACAGGGGAAAAACATTCAGTACTTC. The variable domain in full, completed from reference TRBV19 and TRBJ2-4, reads DGGITQSPKYLFRKEGQNVTLSCEQNLNHDAMYWYRQDPGQGLRLIYYSQIVNDFQKGDIAEGYSVSREKKESFPLTVTSAQKNPTAFYLCASGQGKNIQYFGAGTRLSVL.

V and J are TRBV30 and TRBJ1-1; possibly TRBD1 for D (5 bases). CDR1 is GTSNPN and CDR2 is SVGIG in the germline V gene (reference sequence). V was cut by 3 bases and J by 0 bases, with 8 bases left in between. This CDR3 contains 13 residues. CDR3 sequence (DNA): TGTGCCTGGAGAAGGGGACTGAACACTGAAGCTTTCTTT. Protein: CAWRRGLNTEAFF.

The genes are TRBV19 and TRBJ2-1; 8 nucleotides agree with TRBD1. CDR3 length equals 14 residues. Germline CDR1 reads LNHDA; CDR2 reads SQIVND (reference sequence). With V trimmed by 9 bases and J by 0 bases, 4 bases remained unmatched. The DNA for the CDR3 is TGTGCCAGCACAGGGGGGCCCTCCTACAATGAGCAGTTCTTC. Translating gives CASTGGPSYNEQFF. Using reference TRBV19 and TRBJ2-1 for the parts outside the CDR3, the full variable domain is DGGITQSPKYLFRKEGQNVTLSCEQNLNHDAMYWYRQDPGQGLRLIYYSQIVNDFQKGDIAEGYSVSREKKESFPLTVTSAQKNPTAFYLCASTGGPSYNEQFFGPGTRLTVL.

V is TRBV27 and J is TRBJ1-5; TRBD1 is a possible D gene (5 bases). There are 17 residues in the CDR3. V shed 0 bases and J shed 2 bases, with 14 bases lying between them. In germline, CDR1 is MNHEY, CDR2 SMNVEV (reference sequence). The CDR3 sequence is CASSLSYGVGGNQPQHF. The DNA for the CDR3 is TGTGCCAGCAGTTTATCGTATGGGGTGGGGGGCAATCAGCCCCAGCATTTT.

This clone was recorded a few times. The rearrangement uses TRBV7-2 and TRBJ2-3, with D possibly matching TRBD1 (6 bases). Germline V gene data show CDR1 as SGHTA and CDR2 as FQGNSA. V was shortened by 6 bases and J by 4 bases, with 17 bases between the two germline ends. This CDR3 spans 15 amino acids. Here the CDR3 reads CASSLSQGYPDTQYF. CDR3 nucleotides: TGTGCCAGCAGTCTATCTCAGGGGTACCCAGATACGCAGTATTTT.

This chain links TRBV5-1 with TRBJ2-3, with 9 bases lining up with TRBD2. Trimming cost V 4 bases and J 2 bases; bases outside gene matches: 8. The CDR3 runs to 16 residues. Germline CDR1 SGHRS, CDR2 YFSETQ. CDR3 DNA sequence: TGCGCCAGCAGCGTGACTAGCGGCATAATCACAGATACGCAGTATTTT. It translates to CASSVTSGIITDTQYF.

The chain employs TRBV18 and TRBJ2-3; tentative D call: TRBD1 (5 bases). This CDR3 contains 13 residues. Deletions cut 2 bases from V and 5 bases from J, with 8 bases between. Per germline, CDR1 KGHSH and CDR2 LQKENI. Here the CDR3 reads CASSPFTGDTQYF. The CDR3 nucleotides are TGTGCCAGCTCACCATTTACAGGAGATACGCAGTATTTT.